This TCR beta chain is drawn from a study of T-cell reconstitution after alpha-beta-depleted transplantation in children. General study results and limits: Two months or so post-transplant, alpha-beta T cells reportedly derived from several hundred expanded graft clones. Among T cells one year after transplant, newly produced cells accounted for most counts and diversity. Some patients showed high day-60 TCRbeta diversity, which derived from surviving recipient T cells and thymic progenitors.

Unique molecular identifiers tagged the TCRbeta library. TCRdb processed the PCR reads anew with MiXCR; each CDR3 protein has one entry. The sample holds about 600,000 distinct CDR3 sequences; under 25% are singletons and the top ten take around 14%. In germline, CDR1 is MDHEN, CDR2 SYDVKM. V lost 3 bases to trimming and J lost 1 base, with 14 bases between them. The CDR3 contains 16 residues. Of note for this clonotype: Its antigen is unknown.

V is TRBV28 and J is TRBJ2-3, with D possibly called TRBD1 or TRBD2 (6 bases each). This clonotype originated in a boy younger than two who had a stem cell transplant for acute myeloid leukemia, so the T cells may come from the graft donor. Sequencing was performed on PBMCs, mostly from graft donor cells, taken 360 days after TCRalphabeta/CD19-depleted stem cell transplant. CDR3 nucleotides: TGTGCCAGCAGTTTCCCGGCAGGGGAGGGCACAGATACGCAGTATTTT. Its protein product is CASSFPAGEGTDTQYF.